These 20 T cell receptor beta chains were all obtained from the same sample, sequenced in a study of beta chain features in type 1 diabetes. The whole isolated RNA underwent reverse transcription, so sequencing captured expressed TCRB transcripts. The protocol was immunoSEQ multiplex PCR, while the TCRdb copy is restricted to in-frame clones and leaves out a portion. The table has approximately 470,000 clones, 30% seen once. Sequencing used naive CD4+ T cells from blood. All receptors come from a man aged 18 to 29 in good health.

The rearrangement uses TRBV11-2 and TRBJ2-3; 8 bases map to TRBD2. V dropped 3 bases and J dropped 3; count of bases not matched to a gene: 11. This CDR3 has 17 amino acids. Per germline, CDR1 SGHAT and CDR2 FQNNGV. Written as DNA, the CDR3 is TGTGCCAGCAGCTTGGCGGTCGGCAGCGGGAGTACAGATACGCAGTATTTT. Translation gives CASSLAVGSGSTDTQYF.

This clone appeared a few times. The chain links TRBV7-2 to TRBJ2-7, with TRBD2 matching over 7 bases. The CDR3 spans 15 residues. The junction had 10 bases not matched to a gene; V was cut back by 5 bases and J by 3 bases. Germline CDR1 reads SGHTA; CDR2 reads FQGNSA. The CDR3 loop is CASSLGLEPYYEQYF. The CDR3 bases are TGTGCCAGCAGCCTAGGACTAGAGCCGTACTACGAGCAGTACTTC.

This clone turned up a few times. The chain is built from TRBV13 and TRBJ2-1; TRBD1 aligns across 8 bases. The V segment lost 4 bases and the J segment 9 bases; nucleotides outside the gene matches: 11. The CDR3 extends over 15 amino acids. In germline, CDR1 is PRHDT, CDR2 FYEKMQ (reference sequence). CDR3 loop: CASSYGQGGFGEQFF. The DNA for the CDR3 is TGTGCCAGCAGCTACGGACAGGGAGGTTTCGGTGAGCAGTTCTTC.

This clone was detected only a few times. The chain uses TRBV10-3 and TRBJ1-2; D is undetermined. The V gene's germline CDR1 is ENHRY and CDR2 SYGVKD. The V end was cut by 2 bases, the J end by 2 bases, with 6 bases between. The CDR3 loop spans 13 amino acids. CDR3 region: CAISEGPNYGYTF. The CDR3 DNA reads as TGTGCCATCAGTGAGGGTCCGAACTATGGCTACACCTTC.

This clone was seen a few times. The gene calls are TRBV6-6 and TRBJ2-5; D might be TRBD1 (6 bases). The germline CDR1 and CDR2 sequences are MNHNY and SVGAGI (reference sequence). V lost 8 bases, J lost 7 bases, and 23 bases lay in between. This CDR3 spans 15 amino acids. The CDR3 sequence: CASLGAESARGTQYF. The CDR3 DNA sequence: TGTGCCAGCCTGGGGGCGGAATCAGCAAGGGGGACCCAGTACTTC.

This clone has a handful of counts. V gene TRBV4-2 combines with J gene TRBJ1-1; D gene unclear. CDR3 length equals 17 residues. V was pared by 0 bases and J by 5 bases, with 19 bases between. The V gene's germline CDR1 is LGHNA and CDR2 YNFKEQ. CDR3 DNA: TGTGCCAGCAGCCAAGATTTGCCTCCCGAAATGGGGACTGAAGCTTTCTTT. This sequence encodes CASSQDLPPEMGTEAFF.

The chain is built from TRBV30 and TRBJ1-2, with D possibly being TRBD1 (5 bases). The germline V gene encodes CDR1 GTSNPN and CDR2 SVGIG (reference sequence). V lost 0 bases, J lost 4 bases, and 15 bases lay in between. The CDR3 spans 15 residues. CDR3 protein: CAWSVRQTVVYGYTF. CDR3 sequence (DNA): TGTGCCTGGAGTGTAAGGCAGACAGTTGTCTATGGCTACACCTTC. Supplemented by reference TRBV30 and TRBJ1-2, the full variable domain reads SQTIHQWPATLVQPVGSPLSLECTVEGTSNPNLYWYRQAAGRGLQLLFYSVGIGQISSEVPQNLSASRPQDRQFILSSKKLLLSDSGFYLCAWSVRQTVVYGYTFGSGTRLTVV.

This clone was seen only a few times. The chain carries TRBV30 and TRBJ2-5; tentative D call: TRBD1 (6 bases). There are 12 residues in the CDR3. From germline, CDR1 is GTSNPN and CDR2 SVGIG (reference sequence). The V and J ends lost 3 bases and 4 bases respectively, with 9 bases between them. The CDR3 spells CAWSPTGETQYF. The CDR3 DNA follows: TGTGCCTGGAGCCCGACAGGAGAGACCCAGTACTTC. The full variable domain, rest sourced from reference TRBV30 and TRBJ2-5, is SQTIHQWPATLVQPVGSPLSLECTVEGTSNPNLYWYRQAAGRGLQLLFYSVGIGQISSEVPQNLSASRPQDRQFILSSKKLLLSDSGFYLCAWSPTGETQYFGPGTRLLVL.

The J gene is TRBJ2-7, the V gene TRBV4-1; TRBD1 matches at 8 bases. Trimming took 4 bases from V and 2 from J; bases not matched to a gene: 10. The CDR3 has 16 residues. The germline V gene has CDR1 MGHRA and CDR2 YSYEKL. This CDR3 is CASSRFGQGAPYEQYF. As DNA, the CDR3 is TGCGCCAGCAGCCGCTTTGGGCAGGGGGCACCCTACGAGCAGTACTTC.

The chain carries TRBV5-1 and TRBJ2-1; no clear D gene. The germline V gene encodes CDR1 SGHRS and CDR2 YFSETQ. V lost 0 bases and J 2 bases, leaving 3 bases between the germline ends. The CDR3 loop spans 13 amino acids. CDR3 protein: CASSLDAYNEQFF. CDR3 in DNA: TGCGCCAGCAGCTTGGACGCCTACAATGAGCAGTTCTTC.

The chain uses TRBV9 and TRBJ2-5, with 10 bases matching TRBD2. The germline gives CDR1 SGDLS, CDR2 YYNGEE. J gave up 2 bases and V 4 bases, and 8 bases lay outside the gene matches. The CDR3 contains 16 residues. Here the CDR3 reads CASSFSRTSGQETQYF. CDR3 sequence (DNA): TGTGCCAGCAGCTTCAGTCGGACTAGCGGACAAGAGACCCAGTACTTC.

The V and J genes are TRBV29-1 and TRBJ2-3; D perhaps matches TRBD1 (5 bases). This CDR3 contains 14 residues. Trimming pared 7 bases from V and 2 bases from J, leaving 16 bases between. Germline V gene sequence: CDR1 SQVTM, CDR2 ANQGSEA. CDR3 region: CSGQTVAVTDTQYF. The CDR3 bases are TGCAGCGGGCAGACAGTGGCTGTCACAGATACGCAGTATTTT.

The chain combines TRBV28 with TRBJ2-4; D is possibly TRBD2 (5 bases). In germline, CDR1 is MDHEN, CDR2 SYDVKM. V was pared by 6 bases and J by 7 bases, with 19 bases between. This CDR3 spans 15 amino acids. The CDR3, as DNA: TGTGCCAGCAGCTTACGCGCGGGCCTCGGGAACATTCAGTACTTC. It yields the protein CASSLRAGLGNIQYF.

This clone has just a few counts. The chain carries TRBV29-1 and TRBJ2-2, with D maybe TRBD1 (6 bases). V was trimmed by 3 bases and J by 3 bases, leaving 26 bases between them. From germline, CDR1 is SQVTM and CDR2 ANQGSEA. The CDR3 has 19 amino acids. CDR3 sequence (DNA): TGCAGCGTTGATTCCAGCCAGCTAACCCGGGACATTTACACCGGGGAGCTGTTTTTT. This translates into CSVDSSQLTRDIYTGELFF.

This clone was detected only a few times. CDR3 sequence (DNA): TGTGCCAGCACCCCTACCGGGACTAGCGGGACGTACAATGAGCAGTTCTTC. It encodes CASTPTGTSGTYNEQFF. The chain has TRBV9 and TRBJ2-1; 13 bases agree with TRBD2. Germline assignment: CDR1 SGDLS and CDR2 YYNGEE. This CDR3 is built from 17 residues. J lost 4 bases, V lost 6 bases, and 10 bases had no gene match.

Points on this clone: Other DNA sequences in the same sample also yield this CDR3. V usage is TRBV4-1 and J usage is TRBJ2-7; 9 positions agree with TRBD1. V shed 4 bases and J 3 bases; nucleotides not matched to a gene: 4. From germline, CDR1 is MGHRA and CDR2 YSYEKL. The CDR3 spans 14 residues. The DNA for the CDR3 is TGCGCCAGCAGCCGACCGGGACAGGGCTACGAGCAGTACTTC. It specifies CASSRPGQGYEQYF.

CDR3 loop: CASSPGTSGYNEQFF. The CDR3 DNA follows: TGTGCCAGCAGCCCAGGGACTAGCGGCTACAATGAGCAGTTCTTC. The chain couples TRBV5-4 to TRBJ2-1; 11 positions match TRBD2. CDR1 is SGHNT and CDR2 is YYREEE in the germline V gene (reference sequence). Losses at the gene ends were 4 bases for V and 3 bases for J; bases not matched to a gene: 3. The CDR3 consists of 15 residues.

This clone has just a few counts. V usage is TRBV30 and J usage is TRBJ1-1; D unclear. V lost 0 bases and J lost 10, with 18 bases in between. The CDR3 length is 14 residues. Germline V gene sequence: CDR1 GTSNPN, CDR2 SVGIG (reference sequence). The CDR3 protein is CAWSVRIEARRAFF. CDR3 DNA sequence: TGTGCCTGGAGTGTACGGATAGAGGCTCGGAGAGCTTTCTTT.

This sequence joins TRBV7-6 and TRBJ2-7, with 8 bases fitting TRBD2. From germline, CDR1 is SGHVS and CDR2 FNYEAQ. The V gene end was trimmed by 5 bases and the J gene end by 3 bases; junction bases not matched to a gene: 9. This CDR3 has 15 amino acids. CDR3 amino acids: CASSHLVTSGYEQYF. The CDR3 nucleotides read TGTGCCAGCAGCCATCTCGTTACTAGCGGCTACGAGCAGTACTTC.

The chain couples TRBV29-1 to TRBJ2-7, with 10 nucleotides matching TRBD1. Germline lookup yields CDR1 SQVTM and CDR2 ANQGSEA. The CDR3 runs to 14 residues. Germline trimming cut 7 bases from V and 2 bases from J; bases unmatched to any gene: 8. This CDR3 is CSALRDRGTYEQYF. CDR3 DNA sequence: TGCAGCGCCTTGAGGGACAGGGGCACCTACGAGCAGTACTTC.